These 21 T cell receptor beta chains were sequenced from one sample in a study of T cell responses to AZD1222 COVID-19 vaccine. Sequencing used immunoSEQ multiplex PCR; TCRdb keeps in-frame clones, though not all of them. The sample contains 100,000 or so clones, more than 75% of which appear only once. This specimen was peripheral blood, taken on day 0 of AZD1222 vaccination. These receptors all come from an adult in good health.

This clone has only one observation. CDR3 in amino acids: CASSPGTGKSSYEQYF. The DNA of the CDR3 is TGTGCCAGCAGCCCGGGGACAGGGAAGAGCTCCTACGAGCAGTACTTC. The rearrangement joins TRBV5-5 to TRBJ2-7; 9 bases are a match to TRBD1. The ends lost 4 bases at V and 0 bases at J; junction bases unmatched: 8. Germline CDR1 and CDR2: SGHKS and YYEKEE (reference sequence). CDR3 length: 16 amino acids.

The DNA of the CDR3 is TGTGCCAGCAGTTTACCGGACCCGTATGGCTACACCTTC. It yields the protein CASSLPDPYGYTF. The V and J genes are TRBV12-3 or TRBV12-4 and TRBJ1-2; D unclear. CDR3 length equals 13 residues. V was pared by 2 bases and J by 5 bases, with 9 bases between.

The V and J genes are TRBV21-1 and TRBJ1-5; TRBD1, the table's D call, lacks a check against the DNA. TRBV21-1 is a documented pseudogene. This CDR3 has 14 amino acids. CDR3 region: CASREQGADQPQHF. The CDR3, as DNA: TGTGCCAGCAGGGAACAGGGGGCGGATCAGCCCCAGCATTTT.

The rearrangement links TRBV6-5 to TRBJ2-7; 9 bases are shared with TRBD1. The CDR3 extends over 15 amino acids. Trimming cost V 5 bases and J 3 bases; bases outside gene matches: 8. The germline V gene has CDR1 MNHEY and CDR2 SVGAGI. CDR3 in amino acids: CASSHTGGAYYEQYF. The CDR3 nucleotides are TGTGCCAGCAGTCACACAGGGGGCGCCTACTACGAGCAGTACTTC.

Comments on this clone: The identical CDR3 is also encoded by other nucleotide sequences in the sample. The V and J genes are TRBV6-1 and TRBJ2-5; 11 nucleotides agree with TRBD2. The germline V gene encodes CDR1 MNHNS and CDR2 SASEGT. The CDR3 consists of 15 residues. V was clipped by 2 bases and J by 2 bases; unmatched bases: 1. The CDR3 DNA sequence: TGTGCCAGCAGTGAATTAGCGGGGGGGCAAGAGACCCAGTACTTC. This gives the protein CASSELAGGQETQYF.

V and J are TRBV12-3 or TRBV12-4 and TRBJ2-1, with a possible D match to TRBD1 (6 bases). The CDR3 length is 13 residues. The V gene lost 6 bases and the J gene lost 7 bases, with 13 bases spanning the gap. The CDR3 DNA follows: TGTGCCAGCAGACCCACAGGGAAAAATGAGCAGTTCTTC. Its translation: CASRPTGKNEQFF.

The genes are TRBV7-9 and TRBJ1-3; D uncertain. Germline V lookup: CDR1 SEHNR, CDR2 FQNEAQ (reference sequence). V shed 4 bases and J shed 0 bases, with 16 bases lying between them. The CDR3 sequence is 17 residues long. The CDR3 spells CASSSRTDTNSGNTIYF. CDR3 DNA: TGTGCCAGCAGCTCAAGGACTGATACTAACTCTGGAAACACCATATATTTT.

In nucleotides, the CDR3 is TGTGCCAGCAGCTTAGCCGCCGGGACTCAAGAGACCCAGTACTTC. Its translation: CASSLAAGTQETQYF. The chain joins TRBV13 to TRBJ2-5, with D possibly being TRBD2 (6 bases). The CDR3 contains 15 residues. Trimming removed 1 base at V and 2 bases at J, with 11 bases between. Looked up from germline, CDR1 is PRHDT and CDR2 is FYEKMQ (reference sequence).

V is TRBV18 and J is TRBJ1-1, with D uncertain. The V end was cut by 1 base, the J end by 0 bases, with 6 bases between. Germline CDR1 reads KGHSH; CDR2 reads LQKENI. CDR3 length equals 14 residues. CDR3 protein: CASSPRSMNTEAFF. CDR3 nucleotide sequence: TGTGCCAGCTCACCACGATCGATGAACACTGAAGCTTTCTTT.

As concerns this clone: The sample carries other DNA sequences with the same CDR3. Here the CDR3 reads CASSLVGQGNQPQHF. The CDR3 bases are TGTGCCAGCAGCTTAGTAGGGCAGGGCAATCAGCCCCAGCATTTT. This chain connects TRBV7-2 to TRBJ1-5; D uncertain. The CDR3 is 15 amino acids. Trimming shortened V by 1 base and J by 2 bases, and 9 bases separated the two germline ends. The V gene's germline CDR1 is SGHTA and CDR2 FQGNSA.

V gene TRBV5-1 combines with J gene TRBJ2-1; D gene ambiguous. Germline lookup yields CDR1 SGHRS and CDR2 YFSETQ. This CDR3 has 11 residues. Trimming left V 1 base short and J 7 bases short, with 3 bases between. The CDR3: CASSLRNEQFF. Written as DNA, the CDR3 is TGCGCCAGCAGCTTGCGGAATGAGCAGTTCTTC.

The chain joins TRBV7-4 to TRBJ2-3; maybe TRBD2 (6 bases). There are 17 residues in the CDR3. Germline V gene data show CDR1 as SGHVT and CDR2 as SQSDAQ. Trimming shortened V by 1 base and J by 6 bases, and 20 bases separated the two germline ends. The CDR3 nucleotides read TGTGCCAGCAGCTTAGGACTGGGGAGGTTTGCCCCCGATACGCAGTATTTT. Its translation: CASSLGLGRFAPDTQYF.

The chain couples TRBV7-8 to TRBJ2-1, with a possible D match to TRBD2 (6 bases). The CDR3 spans 15 residues. Germline CDR1 and CDR2: SGHVS and FQNEAQ. V shed 7 bases and J shed 10 bases, with 23 bases lying between them. CDR3 DNA: TGTGCCAGCACCCATGGGGGGAGGACCACCGGCGAGCAGTTCTTC. Translated: CASTHGGRTTGEQFF.

The V call is TRBV7-2, the J call TRBJ1-2; TRBD1 aligns across 7 bases. The CDR3 spans 13 residues. V shed 5 bases, J shed 6 bases, and the junction held 6 bases outside the gene matches. Germline V gene sequence: CDR1 SGHTA, CDR2 FQGNSA. The CDR3 DNA reads as TGTGCCAGCAGCCCCACAGGGGACCATGGCTACACCTTC. Its translation: CASSPTGDHGYTF.

J is TRBJ1-1 and V is TRBV5-1; D not resolved. Germline V gives CDR1 SGHRS, CDR2 YFSETQ. This CDR3 is 13 amino acids long. V lost 3 bases and J lost 1, with 7 bases in between. CDR3 in amino acids: CASSSNTNTEAFF. In DNA form, the CDR3 reads TGCGCCAGCAGCTCCAACACGAACACTGAAGCTTTCTTT.

The genes are TRBV7-9 and TRBJ1-2; D might be TRBD1 (5 bases). Germline V gene data show CDR1 as SEHNR and CDR2 as FQNEAQ (reference sequence). This CDR3 has 12 residues. Trimming removed 6 bases from V and 14 bases from J, with 19 bases in between. The CDR3 DNA sequence: TGTGCCAGCAGACCGTTGGACACCCTTAGTACCTTC. Translated: CASRPLDTLSTF.

The chain joins TRBV18 to TRBJ2-3; 7 nucleotides agree with TRBD2. V was pared by 4 bases and J by 0 bases, with 4 bases of the junction left unmatched. The CDR3 has 15 residues. Germline V gene sequence: CDR1 KGHSH, CDR2 LQKENI. CDR3 coding DNA: TGTGCCAGCTCACGGGACTACCTTAGCACAGATACGCAGTATTTT. It translates to CASSRDYLSTDTQYF.

The rearrangement uses TRBV27 and TRBJ2-7, with 7 nucleotides matching TRBD1. The junction had 6 bases not matched to a gene; V was cut back by 6 bases and J by 1 base. Per the germline V gene, CDR1 is MNHEY and CDR2 is SMNVEV (reference sequence). The CDR3 runs 14 residues. CDR3 coding DNA: TGTGCCAGCAGATTGCAGGGACAGTCCTACGAGCAGTACTTC. This codes for CASRLQGQSYEQYF.

The CDR3 DNA reads TGTGCCAGCAGCCAAAGACAGGGGGCGTCTGGCTACACCTTC. This translates into CASSQRQGASGYTF. The chain carries TRBV14 and TRBJ1-2, with 10 nucleotides matching TRBD1. V shed 2 bases and J 7 bases; nucleotides not matched to a gene: 4. The CDR3 extends over 14 amino acids. Germline V gene data show CDR1 as SGHDN and CDR2 as FVKESK.

The rearrangement uses TRBV7-9 and TRBJ1-1; unclear D gene. Germline CDR1 SEHNR, CDR2 FQNEAQ (reference sequence). The V and J ends lost 5 bases and 10 bases respectively, with 20 bases between them. The CDR3 totals 14 residues. The CDR3 reads CASSPPQEAAGAFF. CDR3 nucleotide sequence: TGTGCCAGCAGCCCCCCCCAAGAGGCAGCGGGAGCTTTCTTT.

The chain carries TRBV28 and TRBJ1-5; no reliable D call. V lost 3 bases, J lost 3 bases, and 3 bases lay in between. Germline assignment: CDR1 MDHEN and CDR2 SYDVKM. The CDR3 length is 12 residues. CDR3 in DNA: TGTGCCAGCAGTTTTCTCAATCAGCCCCAGCATTTT. It translates to CASSFLNQPQHF.